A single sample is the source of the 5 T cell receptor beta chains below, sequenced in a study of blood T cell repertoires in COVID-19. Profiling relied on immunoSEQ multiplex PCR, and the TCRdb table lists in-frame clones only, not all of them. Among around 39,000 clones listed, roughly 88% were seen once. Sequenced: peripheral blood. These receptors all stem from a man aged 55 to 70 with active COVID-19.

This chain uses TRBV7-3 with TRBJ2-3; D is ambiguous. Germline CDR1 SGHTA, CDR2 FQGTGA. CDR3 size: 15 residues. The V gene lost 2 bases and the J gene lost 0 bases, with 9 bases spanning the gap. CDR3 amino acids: CASSLSYLSTDTQYF. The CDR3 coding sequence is TGTGCCAGCAGCTTATCTTATCTTAGCACAGATACGCAGTATTTT.

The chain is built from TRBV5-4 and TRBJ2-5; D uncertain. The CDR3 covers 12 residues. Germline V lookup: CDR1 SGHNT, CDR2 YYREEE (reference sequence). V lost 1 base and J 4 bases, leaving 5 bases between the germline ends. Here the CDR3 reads CASSLSGETQYF. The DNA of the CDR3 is TGTGCCAGCAGCTTGTCGGGAGAGACCCAGTACTTC. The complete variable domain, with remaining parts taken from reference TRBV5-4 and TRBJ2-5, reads ETGVTQSPTHLIKTRGQQVTLRCSSQSGHNTVSWYQQALGQGPQFIFQYYREEENGRGNFPPRFSGLQFPNYSSELNVNALELDDSALYLCASSLSGETQYFGPGTRLLVL.

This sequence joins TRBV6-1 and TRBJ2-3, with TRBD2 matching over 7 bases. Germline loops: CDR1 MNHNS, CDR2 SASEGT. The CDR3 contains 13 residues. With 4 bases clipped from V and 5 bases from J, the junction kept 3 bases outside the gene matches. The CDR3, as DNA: TGTGCCAGCAGTGCGACTAGCCGAGATACGCAGTATTTT. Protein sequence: CASSATSRDTQYF.

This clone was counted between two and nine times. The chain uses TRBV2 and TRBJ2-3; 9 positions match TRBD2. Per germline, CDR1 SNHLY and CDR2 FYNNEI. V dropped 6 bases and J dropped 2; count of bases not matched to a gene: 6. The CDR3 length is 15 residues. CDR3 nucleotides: TGTGCCAGCAGGTTGGCTAGCGGGGCCACAGATACGCAGTATTTT. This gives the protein CASRLASGATDTQYF.

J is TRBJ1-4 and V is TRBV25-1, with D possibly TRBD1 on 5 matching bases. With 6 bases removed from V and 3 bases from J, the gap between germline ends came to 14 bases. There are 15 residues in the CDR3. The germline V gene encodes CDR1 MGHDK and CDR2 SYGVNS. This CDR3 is CASRNGHRSNEKLFF. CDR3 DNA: TGTGCCAGCAGGAACGGACACAGGTCTAATGAAAAACTGTTTTTT.